A single sample is the source of the 28 T cell receptor beta chains below, sequenced in a study of beta chain features in type 1 diabetes. Expressed TCRB transcripts were sequenced because the entire RNA isolate underwent reverse transcription. Generated by immunoSEQ multiplex PCR, the TCRdb table keeps only in-frame clones and is missing some. The sample holds hundreds of thousands of clones, roughly a sixth seen once. Specimen: naive CD4+ T cells from blood. The receptors were sampled from a woman between 18 and 29 years old in good health.

This clone was seen a handful of times. This chain connects TRBV4-1 to TRBJ2-1; 14 bases map to TRBD2. Germline lookup yields CDR1 MGHRA and CDR2 YSYEKL. With V trimmed by 1 base and J by 8 bases, 10 bases remained unmatched. This CDR3 is 18 amino acids long. The chain's CDR3 is CASSQAGWGLAGADEQFF. The CDR3 DNA reads TGCGCCAGCAGCCAAGCGGGGTGGGGACTAGCGGGAGCCGATGAGCAGTTCTTC.

Note on this clone: One junction end disagrees with the germline gene, perhaps due to a read error. The chain carries TRBV6-6 and TRBJ2-2; 8 bases line up with TRBD2. Germline CDR1 and CDR2: MNHNY and SVGAGI (reference sequence). The CDR3 length is 15 residues. For the CDR3, the DNA is TGTGCCATCAGTGCGCTAGCGGGTAACACCGGGGAGCTGTTTTTT. Protein: CAISALAGNTGELFF.

The V call is TRBV7-2, the J call TRBJ2-7; D remains ambiguous. Trimming stripped 5 bases from V and 2 bases from J, with 13 bases between. The CDR3 is made up of 14 amino acids. Germline loops: CDR1 SGHTA, CDR2 FQGNSA. CDR3 sequence: CASSPSSHPYEQYF. The CDR3 DNA is TGTGCCAGCAGCCCCTCGTCGCACCCCTACGAGCAGTACTTC.

This rearrangement joins TRBV19 to TRBJ2-1, with 7 bases aligning to TRBD1. Looked up from germline, CDR1 is LNHDA and CDR2 is SQIVND (reference sequence). This CDR3 is built from 13 residues. The V gene end was trimmed by 6 bases and the J gene end by 13 bases; junction bases not matched to a gene: 12. The CDR3 nucleotides are TGTGCCAGTAGCCCAATAAGGGGGACAGACCAGTTCTTC. It codes for CASSPIRGTDQFF. The variable domain in full, with the rest retrieved from reference TRBV19 and TRBJ2-1, is DGGITQSPKYLFRKEGQNVTLSCEQNLNHDAMYWYRQDPGQGLRLIYYSQIVNDFQKGDIAEGYSVSREKKESFPLTVTSAQKNPTAFYLCASSPIRGTDQFFGPGTRLTVL.

This clone was seen only a few times. V gene TRBV7-2 combines with J gene TRBJ2-1; 12 bases agree with TRBD2. CDR1 is SGHTA, CDR2 FQGNSA, per germline. J gave up 8 bases and V 5 bases, and 7 bases lay outside the gene matches. The CDR3 has 15 amino acids. The CDR3 reads CASSLTSGRFDEQFF. In DNA form, the CDR3 reads TGTGCCAGCAGCCTGACTAGCGGGAGATTTGATGAGCAGTTCTTC.

This clone was seen a handful of times. This chain joins TRBV19 and TRBJ2-5, with D perhaps matching TRBD1 or TRBD2 (5 bases each). Trimming stripped 5 bases from V and 4 bases from J, with 17 bases between. The CDR3 sequence is 15 residues long. In germline, CDR1 is LNHDA, CDR2 SQIVND (reference sequence). Here the CDR3 reads CASSLHRDGGETQYF. The CDR3 DNA is TGTGCCAGTAGTCTCCACCGGGACGGAGGAGAGACCCAGTACTTC.

In this sample, this clone turned up a few times. The V and J genes are TRBV5-1 and TRBJ2-5, with D unresolved. The end of the DNA aligns better with TRBJ2-7, so the J call may be wrong. The CDR3 runs to 16 residues. Germline lookup yields CDR1 SGHRS and CDR2 YFSETQ. CDR3: CASSSFGSIFSYEQYF. DNA of the CDR3: TGCGCCAGCAGCAGTTTCGGCTCAATCTTCTCCTACGAGCAGTACTTC.

This clone was seen more than once but under ten times. The rearrangement joins TRBV28 to TRBJ2-1; weak D call: TRBD2 (6 bases). Trimming stripped 3 bases from V and 5 bases from J, with 14 bases between. The CDR3 length is 15 residues. Looked up from germline, CDR1 is MDHEN and CDR2 is SYDVKM. CDR3 bases: TGTGCCAGCAGTTTGGGGGGACCCCTCCACAATGAGCAGTTCTTC. Its translation is CASSLGGPLHNEQFF.

The chain has TRBV11-2 and TRBJ2-7, with 11 positions matching TRBD2. CDR3 length: 15 residues. Trimming cost V 3 bases and J 4 bases; bases outside gene matches: 5. CDR1 SGHAT and CDR2 FQNNGV come from the germline V gene. CDR3 sequence reads: CASSFTSGSSYEQYF. CDR3 bases: TGTGCCAGCAGCTTCACTAGCGGGAGTAGTTACGAGCAGTACTTC.

The chain links TRBV11-2 to TRBJ1-4; no definite D call. CDR1 is SGHAT and CDR2 is FQNNGV in the germline V gene. The V gene lost 3 bases and the J gene lost 8 bases, with 7 bases spanning the gap. The CDR3 runs to 12 residues. The CDR3 nucleotides are TGTGCCAGCAGCTTCGAGGGCGAAAAACTGTTTTTT. Protein: CASSFEGEKLFF.

This clone showed up just a few times. The CDR3 sequence is CASSPETVGNTIYF. CDR3 nucleotide sequence: TGTGCCAGCTCACCGGAGACGGTTGGAAACACCATATATTTT. The chain has TRBV18 and TRBJ1-3; D is uncertain. The CDR3 has 14 amino acids. V was trimmed by 3 bases and J by 3 bases, leaving 9 bases between them. In germline, CDR1 is KGHSH, CDR2 LQKENI.

This rearrangement joins TRBV6-1 to TRBJ2-5, with D maybe TRBD1 (5 bases). The germline gives CDR1 MNHNS, CDR2 SASEGT. The V and J ends lost 5 bases and 2 bases respectively, with 12 bases between them. CDR3 length: 14 residues. CDR3 coding DNA: TGTGCCAGCAGTCCTCGACAGAGACAAGAGACCCAGTACTTC. It specifies CASSPRQRQETQYF.

CDR3 region: CASSPPTNEQFF. The CDR3 bases are TGTGCCAGCAGTCCCCCCACGAATGAGCAGTTCTTC. J is TRBJ2-1 and V is TRBV28; D remains ambiguous. This CDR3 spans 12 amino acids. V lost 5 bases, J lost 7 bases, and 9 bases lay in between. Germline lookup yields CDR1 MDHEN and CDR2 SYDVKM.

This clone was seen only a few times. This rearrangement joins TRBV10-3 to TRBJ2-2; 10 bases are a match to TRBD1. J lost 7 bases, V lost 5 bases, and 4 bases had no gene match. The CDR3 length is 14 residues. The germline V gene encodes CDR1 ENHRY and CDR2 SYGVKD. In DNA form, the CDR3 reads TGTGCCATCAGTTGGACAGGGGGGGACGGGGAGCTGTTTTTT. Residues: CAISWTGGDGELFF.

The sample holds a few counts of this clone. Other DNA sequences within the sample encode an identical CDR3. This chain uses TRBV5-1 with TRBJ1-1; D is undetermined. Germline V CDR1 and CDR2: SGHRS, YFSETQ. The CDR3 is made up of 12 amino acids. Between the trimmed V and J ends, which lost 0 bases and 5 bases, there was a span of 5 bases. In DNA, the CDR3 is TGCGCCAGCAGCTTGGTGGGAACTGAAGCTTTCTTT. Translating gives CASSLVGTEAFF.

This clone was counted a few times. The chain recombines TRBV28 with TRBJ2-7, with a tentative D call TRBD1 (6 bases). V was cut by 3 bases and J by 4 bases, with 13 bases left in between. There are 14 residues in the CDR3. Germline-derived CDR1 and CDR2 are MDHEN and SYDVKM. For the CDR3, the DNA is TGTGCCAGCAGTTTCTCGGGACAATATTACGAGCAGTACTTC. This translates into CASSFSGQYYEQYF.

This sequence joins TRBV14 and TRBJ2-7; D is unclear. This CDR3 has 13 residues. The germline V gene encodes CDR1 SGHDN and CDR2 FVKESK. Trimming pared 0 bases from V and 4 bases from J, leaving 7 bases between. CDR3 sequence: CASSQDRGYEQYF. The DNA of the CDR3 is TGTGCCAGCAGCCAAGATCGTGGGTACGAGCAGTACTTC.

J is TRBJ2-3 and V is TRBV5-4; D is unresolved. This CDR3 is built from 16 residues. The germline gives CDR1 SGHNT, CDR2 YYREEE (reference sequence). The V gene lost 0 bases and the J gene lost 1 base, with 12 bases spanning the gap. This chain's CDR3 is CASSLGLLAGTDTQYF. The CDR3 DNA reads as TGTGCCAGCAGCTTGGGGCTATTAGCTGGCACAGATACGCAGTATTTT.

This clone was counted a few times. The rearrangement joins TRBV10-2 to TRBJ2-1, with 9 bases matching TRBD1. Germline trimming cut 7 bases from V and 2 bases from J; bases unmatched to any gene: 6. Germline lookup yields CDR1 WSHSY and CDR2 SAAADI. CDR3 length equals 15 residues. CDR3 loop: CASIPDRGAYNEQFF. The CDR3 DNA is TGCGCCAGCATTCCGGACAGGGGAGCCTACAATGAGCAGTTCTTC.

This clone was seen just once. This chain connects TRBV7-8 to TRBJ1-2; TRBD1 aligns across 9 bases. This CDR3 spans 15 amino acids. Germline V gene sequence: CDR1 SGHVS, CDR2 FQNEAQ. V shed 4 bases and J 6 bases; nucleotides not matched to a gene: 9. The CDR3 region is CASSSYRGRTDGYTF. For the CDR3, the DNA is TGTGCCAGCAGCTCCTACAGGGGGCGAACGGATGGCTACACCTTC.

This clone has only a few counts. V gene TRBV2 combines with J gene TRBJ2-2; 10 nucleotides match TRBD1. The CDR3 consists of 15 residues. Germline V CDR1 and CDR2: SNHLY, FYNNEI. With V trimmed by 4 bases and J by 4 bases, 3 bases remained unmatched. The CDR3 protein is CASSVDRGITGELFF. For the CDR3, the DNA is TGTGCCAGCAGTGTGGACAGGGGGATCACCGGGGAGCTGTTTTTT. Combining the CDR3 with reference TRBV2 and TRBJ2-2 gives the whole variable domain EPEVTQTPSHQVTQMGQEVILRCVPISNHLYFYWYRQILGQKVEFLVSFYNNEISEKSEIFDDQFSVERPDGSNFTLKIRSTKLEDSAMYFCASSVDRGITGELFFGEGSRLTVL.

The genes are TRBV11-2 and TRBJ2-4, with 8 bases lining up with TRBD1. Germline values: CDR1 SGHAT, CDR2 FQNNGV. After removal of 3 bases from V and 8 bases from J, the junction contained 15 bases not matched to a gene. CDR3 length: 17 residues. The DNA of the CDR3 is TGTGCCAGCAGCTTTACCGACAGGGGAGAGGTTACGGACATTCAGTACTTC. Protein: CASSFTDRGEVTDIQYF.

In its sample, this clone was seen once. CDR3 DNA: TGCAGCGCCTCCGCGGAGCGGTCGAGCTCTGGGGCCAACGTCCTGACTTTC. Protein sequence: CSASAERSSSGANVLTF. This rearrangement joins TRBV29-1 to TRBJ2-6; the D gene is possibly TRBD2 (5 bases). The V end lost 7 bases, the J end lost 0 bases, and 19 bases lay between the germline ends. The germline V gene encodes CDR1 SQVTM and CDR2 ANQGSEA. The CDR3 is 17 amino acids.

This chain uses TRBV23-1 with TRBJ1-3; D ambiguous. TRBV23-1 counts as an open reading frame of uncertain function. V was shortened by 7 bases and J by 0 bases, with 13 bases between the two germline ends. This CDR3 is built from 15 residues. This CDR3 reads CASTKPPDSGNTIYF. CDR3 coding DNA: TGCGCCAGCACTAAACCCCCAGACTCTGGAAACACCATATATTTT.

The J gene is TRBJ2-1, the V gene TRBV28; D is unclear. CDR3 length: 10 amino acids. The germline V gene encodes CDR1 MDHEN and CDR2 SYDVKM. Trimming shortened V by 5 bases and J by 12 bases, and 8 bases separated the two germline ends. In DNA, the CDR3 is TGTGCCAGCAGTCCCAAGGTGCAGTTCTTC. Its translation is CASSPKVQFF.

This clone has more than one count but fewer than ten. V gene TRBV7-6 combines with J gene TRBJ1-5; TRBD1 might be the D (6 bases). This CDR3 has 15 amino acids. Germline-derived CDR1 and CDR2 are SGHVS and FNYEAQ. The V end lost 1 base, the J end lost 7 bases, and 14 bases lay between the germline ends. CDR3 in amino acids: CASSLGTASTQPQHF. The CDR3 DNA is TGTGCCAGCAGCTTAGGGACAGCCAGCACCCAGCCCCAGCATTTT.

The chain employs TRBV7-8 and TRBJ2-1; 11 bases fit TRBD2. J gave up 8 bases and V 6 bases, and 9 bases lay outside the gene matches. Germline CDR1 and CDR2: SGHVS and FQNEAQ. The CDR3 totals 15 residues. CDR3 amino acids: CASRILAGAGDEQFF. As DNA, the CDR3 is TGTGCCAGCAGGATACTAGCGGGAGCAGGGGATGAGCAGTTCTTC.

This clone was recorded a few times. V is TRBV2 and J is TRBJ2-4; D is unclear. The CDR3 has 15 amino acids. V dropped 4 bases and J dropped 6 bases, with 16 bases sitting between them. Per the germline V gene, CDR1 is SNHLY and CDR2 is FYNNEI. The DNA for the CDR3 is TGTGCCAGCAGTGTAGAGGCCTTGTGGGGAAACATTCAGTACTTC. It translates to CASSVEALWGNIQYF.